Listed here is a single T cell receptor (beta chain). In the original processing: Researchers report that nucleated cell counts were estimated from reference gene primer amplification. The table came from immunoSEQ multiplex PCR; TCRdb's copy has only in-frame clones and leaves some out. V and J calls and clone size follow that table, whereas D and trimming were derived from the DNA. The sample holds 250,000 or so clones, roughly 84% seen once. This specimen comes from a study of blood T cell repertoires in COVID-19. Across the whole study: Both acute and convalescent COVID-19 samples were obtained from the United States, Italy and Spain. In each case, the material was cDNA or gDNA derived from T cells, B-cell-depleted T cells, or PBMCs.

Symptom resolution, clearance, or two negative PCRs marked the recovered donors of Cohort 3. The receptor's source is a man in his fifties who had recovered from COVID-19. Sequencing was done on a sample of PBMCs or T cells enriched from blood (not recorded which).

In nucleotides, the CDR3 is TGTGCCTGGAGTTACGGCCGGGCTAATGAAAAACTGTTTTTT. As protein: CAWSYGRANEKLFF. V gene TRBV30 combines with J gene TRBJ1-4; D gene uncertain. Trimming removed 2 bases at V and 3 bases at J, with 10 bases between. Looked up from germline, CDR1 is GTSNPN and CDR2 is SVGIG (reference sequence). The CDR3 has 14 residues.